The rows below give T cell receptor beta chains drawn from one sample of a study of blood T cell repertoires in COVID-19. Using immunoSEQ multiplex PCR, the repertoire was profiled, and TCRdb retains in-frame clones only, with some absent. The sample carries 110,000 or so clones, around 89% recorded once. The sequenced material came from peripheral blood. The receptors shown here come from a woman aged 45-60 years with acute or convalescent COVID-19. CDR3s include the opening cysteine and the closing phenylalanine or tryptophan. Fields, in order: clone size, D gene, V gene, J gene, CDR3 protein, CDR3 DNA. D genes are given only for firm matches. The size of a clone is reported for some rows only, either as once, few or many, or as a class for expanded clones.

size: few; D: TRBD1; V: TRBV6-6; J: TRBJ1-5; CDR3: CASSWGQGGDQPQHF; DNA: TGTGCCAGCAGTTGGGGACAGGGAGGCGATCAGCCCCAGCATTTT
size: -; D: -; V: TRBV27; J: TRBJ2-1; CDR3: CASSFRTPNNEQFF; DNA: TGTGCCAGCAGTTTTCGCACTCCCAACAATGAGCAGTTCTTC
size: -; D: TRBD1; V: TRBV6-6; J: TRBJ2-7; CDR3: CASRDRGKYEQYF; DNA: TGTGCCAGCAGGGACAGGGGTAAGTACGAGCAGTACTTC
size: -; D: TRBD1; V: TRBV7-9; J: TRBJ1-4; CDR3: CASSSPGQGAEKLFF; DNA: TGTGCCAGCAGTTCACCGGGACAGGGGGCCGAAAAACTGTTTTTT
size: -; D: -; V: TRBV28; J: TRBJ1-6; CDR3: CASTLGGENSPLHF; DNA: TGTGCCAGCACCCTTGGGGGGGAAAATTCACCCCTCCACTTT
size: -; D: -; V: TRBV2; J: TRBJ1-2; CDR3: CASSDRLYGYTF; DNA: TGTGCCAGCAGTGACAGGCTTTATGGCTACACCTTC
size: -; D: -; V: TRBV7-8; J: TRBJ2-2; CDR3: CASSFRQVNTGELFF; DNA: TGTGCCAGCAGCTTTCGACAGGTGAACACCGGGGAGCTGTTTTTT
size: -; D: -; V: TRBV20-1; J: TRBJ1-1; CDR3: CSARGGEAFF; DNA: TGCAGTGCAAGGGGGGGGGAAGCTTTCTTT
size: few; D: TRBD1; V: TRBV4-3; J: TRBJ1-4; CDR3: CASSHDPGTANEKLFF; DNA: TGCGCCAGCAGCCACGACCCCGGGACAGCTAATGAAAAACTGTTTTTT
size: -; D: -; V: TRBV6-2/TRBV6-3; J: TRBJ2-5; CDR3: CASSSGQHQETQYF; DNA: TGTGCCAGCAGTTCTGGACAACACCAAGAGACCCAGTACTTC
size: few; D: TRBD1; V: TRBV7-2; J: TRBJ1-6; CDR3: CASSLRDSNSPLHF; DNA: TGTGCCAGCAGCTTAAGGGACAGTAATTCACCCCTCCACTTT
size: -; D: TRBD1; V: TRBV19; J: TRBJ1-1; CDR3: CASSQGLIGTGGTEAFF; DNA: TGTGCCAGTAGTCAAGGTCTAATCGGGACAGGGGGGACTGAAGCTTTCTTT
size: -; D: -; V: TRBV28; J: TRBJ2-1; CDR3: CASRATGSSDEQFF; DNA: TGTGCCAGCAGAGCGACGGGGTCGAGCGATGAGCAGTTCTTC
size: -; D: -; V: TRBV5-4; J: TRBJ1-1; CDR3: CASSLSPGLDTEAFF; DNA: TGTGCCAGCAGCCTCAGCCCAGGGTTGGACACTGAAGCTTTCTTT
size: -; D: TRBD2; V: TRBV6-4; J: TRBJ2-2; CDR3: CASRGLAGAGELFF; DNA: TGTGCCAGCAGAGGACTAGCGGGAGCCGGGGAGCTGTTTTTT
size: once; D: -; V: TRBV12-3/TRBV12-4; J: TRBJ1-1; CDR3: CASSLGTQKAFF; DNA: TGTGCCAGCTCTCTAGGAACCCAAAAAGCTTTCTTT
size: once; D: -; V: TRBV9; J: TRBJ2-2; CDR3: CASSVGGRDMTGELFF; DNA: TGTGCCAGCAGCGTAGGGGGCAGGGATATGACCGGGGAGCTGTTTTTT
size: -; D: -; V: TRBV29-1; J: TRBJ1-1; CDR3: CSVQTPGVNTEAFF; DNA: TGCAGCGTCCAGACCCCAGGGGTTAACACTGAAGCTTTCTTT
size: -; D: -; V: TRBV4-1; J: TRBJ2-2; CDR3: CASSLPTGPANTGELFF; DNA: TGCGCCAGCAGCCTACCAACAGGGCCCGCGAACACCGGGGAGCTGTTTTTT
size: -; D: -; V: TRBV24-1; J: TRBJ2-1; CDR3: CATTTTGLHEQFF; DNA: TGTGCCACCACCACAACAGGACTACATGAGCAGTTCTTC
size: -; D: -; V: TRBV12-3/TRBV12-4; J: TRBJ2-5; CDR3: CASSSVEAQYF; DNA: TGTGCCAGCAGTTCCGTAGAGGCCCAGTACTTC
size: -; D: -; V: TRBV6-6; J: TRBJ1-5; CDR3: CASGSVQPQHF; DNA: TGTGCCAGCGGTTCAGTTCAGCCCCAGCATTTT
size: few; D: -; V: TRBV7-8; J: TRBJ1-1; CDR3: CASSLAQGTEAFF; DNA: TGTGCCAGCAGCTTAGCCCAGGGGACTGAAGCTTTCTTT
size: -; D: -; V: TRBV11-2; J: TRBJ1-6; CDR3: CASSLDLGVPSYNSPLHF; DNA: TGTGCCAGCAGCTTAGATCTAGGGGTTCCCTCCTATAATTCACCCCTCCACTTT
size: once; D: -; V: TRBV12-5; J: TRBJ1-5; CDR3: CASGLDRYSNQPQHF; DNA: TGTGCTAGTGGTTTGGACAGATATAGCAATCAGCCCCAGCATTTT
size: -; D: TRBD1; V: TRBV28; J: TRBJ1-2; CDR3: CASRGTALNYGYTF; DNA: TGTGCCAGCAGGGGGACAGCCCTAAACTATGGCTACACCTTC
size: -; D: TRBD1; V: TRBV18; J: TRBJ2-1; CDR3: CASSPKGTVGNEQFF; DNA: TGTGCCAGCTCACCCAAAGGGACAGTTGGGAATGAGCAGTTCTTC
size: -; D: TRBD1; V: TRBV7-2; J: TRBJ1-2; CDR3: CASIGRDRDGYTF; DNA: TGTGCCAGCATCGGGCGAGACAGGGATGGCTACACCTTC
size: -; D: -; V: TRBV10-3; J: TRBJ1-5; CDR3: CAISAVASQGLGQPQHF; DNA: TGTGCCATCAGTGCGGTAGCGAGCCAGGGGCTTGGTCAGCCCCAGCATTTT
size: -; D: TRBD1; V: TRBV7-9; J: TRBJ2-7; CDR3: CATTGDEEQYF; DNA: TGTGCCACCACAGGGGATGAGGAGCAGTACTTC
size: -; D: -; V: TRBV24-1; J: TRBJ1-2; CDR3: CATSDLRTVGNGYTF; DNA: TGTGCCACCAGTGATTTGCGGACAGTAGGAAATGGCTACACCTTC
size: -; D: TRBD2; V: TRBV7-3; J: TRBJ2-1; CDR3: CASSSTSGGPTEQFF; DNA: TGTGCCAGCAGCTCGACTAGCGGGGGGCCAACAGAGCAGTTCTTC
size: -; D: -; V: TRBV9; J: TRBJ2-7; CDR3: CASSPFGGSGYEQYF; DNA: TGTGCCAGCAGCCCTTTTGGGGGCTCGGGGTACGAGCAGTACTTC
size: -; D: TRBD1; V: TRBV11-2; J: TRBJ1-5; CDR3: CASSLEGQNQPQHF; DNA: TGTGCCAGCAGCTTAGAGGGACAGAATCAGCCCCAGCATTTT
size: -; D: -; V: TRBV5-1; J: TRBJ2-6; CDR3: CASTLRRGAPGANVLTF; DNA: TGCGCCAGCACTCTTCGCCGGGGGGCGCCCGGGGCCAACGTCCTGACTTTC
size: -; D: TRBD1; V: TRBV4-1; J: TRBJ2-7; CDR3: CASSRRGQGLYEQYF; DNA: TGCGCCAGCAGCCGGAGGGGACAGGGCCTATACGAGCAGTACTTC
size: -; D: -; V: TRBV6-1; J: TRBJ1-1; CDR3: CASSERGGSNMNTEAFF; DNA: TGTGCCAGCAGTGAAAGGGGGGGCAGCAACATGAACACTGAAGCTTTCTTT
size: -; D: TRBD1; V: TRBV28; J: TRBJ1-2; CDR3: CASSQQGARGYTF; DNA: TGTGCCAGCAGTCAACAGGGGGCGCGTGGCTACACCTTC
size: -; D: -; V: TRBV4-3; J: TRBJ1-2; CDR3: CASSQAGSLYGYTF; DNA: TGCGCCAGCAGCCAAGCAGGGTCGCTCTATGGCTACACCTTC
size: once; D: -; V: TRBV30; J: TRBJ1-5; CDR3: CAWTPRGGGNQPQHF; DNA: TGTGCCTGGACACCGCGGGGGGGCGGGAATCAGCCCCAGCATTTT
size: -; D: TRBD2; V: TRBV12-3/TRBV12-4; J: TRBJ2-5; CDR3: CATSGGETQYF; DNA: TGTGCCACCAGCGGGGGGGAGACCCAGTACTTC
size: -; D: -; V: TRBV9; J: TRBJ1-5; CDR3: CASSVARGGGSNQPQHF; DNA: TGTGCCAGCAGCGTAGCTCGTGGGGGGGGGAGCAATCAGCCCCAGCATTTT
size: -; D: TRBD1; V: TRBV7-2; J: TRBJ1-6; CDR3: CASSPPGTEKSPLHF; DNA: TGTGCCAGCAGCCCCCCGGGGACAGAGAAATCACCCCTCCACTTT
size: -; D: TRBD1; V: TRBV24-1; J: TRBJ2-7; CDR3: CATSEGTGAYEQYF; DNA: TGTGCCACCAGTGAAGGGACAGGGGCCTACGAGCAGTACTTC